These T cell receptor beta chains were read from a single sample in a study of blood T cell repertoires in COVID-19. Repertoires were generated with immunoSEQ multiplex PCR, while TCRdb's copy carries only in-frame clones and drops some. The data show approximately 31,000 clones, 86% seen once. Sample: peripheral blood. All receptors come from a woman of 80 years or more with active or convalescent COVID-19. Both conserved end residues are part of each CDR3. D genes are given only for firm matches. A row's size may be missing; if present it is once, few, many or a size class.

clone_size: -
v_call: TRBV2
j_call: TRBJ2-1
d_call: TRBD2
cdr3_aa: CASSQLAGGLNEQFF
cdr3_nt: TGTGCCAGCAGCCAACTAGCGGGGGGCCTTAATGAGCAGTTCTTC

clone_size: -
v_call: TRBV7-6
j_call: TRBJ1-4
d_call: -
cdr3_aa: CASSLEGVRQVGSIEKLFF
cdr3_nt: TGTGCCAGCAGCTTAGAGGGGGTAAGACAGGTCGGATCAATTGAAAAACTGTTTTTT

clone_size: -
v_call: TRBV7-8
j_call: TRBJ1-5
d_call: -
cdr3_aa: CASSFDSVNQPQHF
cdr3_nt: TGTGCCAGCAGCTTTGACAGCGTCAATCAGCCCCAGCATTTT

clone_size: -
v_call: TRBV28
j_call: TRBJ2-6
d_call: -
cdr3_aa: CASSRRMGASSGANVLTF
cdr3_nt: TGTGCCAGCAGCCGACGAATGGGGGCATCCTCTGGGGCCAACGTCCTGACTTTC

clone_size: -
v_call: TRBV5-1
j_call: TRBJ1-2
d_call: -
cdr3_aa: CASSLEGVASYGYTF
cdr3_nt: TGCGCCAGCAGCTTGGAGGGGGTGGCTTCCTATGGCTACACCTTC

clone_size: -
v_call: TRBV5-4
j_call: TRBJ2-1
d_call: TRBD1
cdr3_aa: CASSVDRVDNEQFF
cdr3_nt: TGTGCCAGCAGCGTGGACAGGGTAGACAATGAGCAGTTCTTC

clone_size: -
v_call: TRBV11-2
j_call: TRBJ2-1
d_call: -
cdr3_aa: CASSLDPTRVNEQFF
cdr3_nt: TGTGCCAGCAGCTTAGACCCGACTAGGGTCAATGAGCAGTTCTTC

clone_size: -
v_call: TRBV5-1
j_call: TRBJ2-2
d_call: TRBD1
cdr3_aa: CASSLEGQGWRELFF
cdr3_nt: TGCGCCAGCAGCTTGGAGGGACAGGGCTGGAGGGAGCTGTTTTTT

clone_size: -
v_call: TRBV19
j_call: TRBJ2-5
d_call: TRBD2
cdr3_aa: CASSPGLAGGRVETQYF
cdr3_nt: TGTGCCAGTAGTCCGGGACTAGCGGGGGGAAGAGTAGAGACCCAGTACTTC

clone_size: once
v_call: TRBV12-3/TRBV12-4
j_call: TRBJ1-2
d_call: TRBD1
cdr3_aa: CASTRDRTSGYTF
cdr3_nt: TGTGCCAGCACCAGGGACAGGACCAGTGGCTACACCTTC

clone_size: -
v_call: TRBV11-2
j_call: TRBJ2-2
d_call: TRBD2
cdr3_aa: CASSSVSGRAFTGELFF
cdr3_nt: TGTGCCAGCAGCTCTGTTAGCGGGAGGGCCTTCACCGGGGAGCTGTTTTTT

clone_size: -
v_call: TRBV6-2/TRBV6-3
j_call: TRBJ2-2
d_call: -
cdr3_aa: CASSYSRQTNTGELFF
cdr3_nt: TGTGCCAGCAGTTACTCGCGACAGACTAACACCGGGGAGCTGTTTTTT

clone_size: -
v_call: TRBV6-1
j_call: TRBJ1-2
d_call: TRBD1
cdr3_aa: CASSELRGQGNYGYTF
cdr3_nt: TGTGCCAGCAGTGAACTCCGGGGACAGGGGAACTATGGCTACACCTTC

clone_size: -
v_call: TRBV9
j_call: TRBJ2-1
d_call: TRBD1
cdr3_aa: CASSESTGGGDEQFF
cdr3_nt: TGTGCCAGCAGCGAATCGACAGGGGGCGGCGATGAGCAGTTCTTC

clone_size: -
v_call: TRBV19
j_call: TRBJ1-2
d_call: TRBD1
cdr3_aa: CASSMKGAYGYTF
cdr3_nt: TGTGCCAGTAGTATGAAGGGGGCATATGGCTACACCTTC

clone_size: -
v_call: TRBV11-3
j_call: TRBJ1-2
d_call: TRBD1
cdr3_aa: CASSRTRTGADYGYTF
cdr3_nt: TGTGCCAGCAGCCGTACACGGACAGGGGCTGACTATGGCTACACCTTC

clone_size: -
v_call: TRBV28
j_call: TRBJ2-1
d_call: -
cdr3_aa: CASSDSDSYNEQFF
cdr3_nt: TGTGCCAGCAGTGACAGTGACTCCTACAATGAGCAGTTCTTC

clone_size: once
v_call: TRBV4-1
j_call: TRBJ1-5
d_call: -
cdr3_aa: CASSHGHINQPQHF
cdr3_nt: TGCGCCAGCAGCCATGGACACATCAATCAGCCCCAGCATTTT

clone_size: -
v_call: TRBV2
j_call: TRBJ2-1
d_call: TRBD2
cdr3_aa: CASRWTSGYNEQFF
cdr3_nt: TGTGCCAGCAGGTGGACTAGCGGCTACAATGAGCAGTTCTTC

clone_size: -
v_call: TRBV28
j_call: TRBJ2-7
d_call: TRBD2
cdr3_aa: CASSSPGLAGGEQYF
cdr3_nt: TGTGCCAGCAGTTCCCCGGGACTAGCGGGAGGTGAGCAGTACTTC

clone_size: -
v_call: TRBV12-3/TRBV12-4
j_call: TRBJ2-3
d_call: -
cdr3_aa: CASSPHDTQYF
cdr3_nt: TGTGCCAGCAGCCCCCATGATACGCAGTATTTT

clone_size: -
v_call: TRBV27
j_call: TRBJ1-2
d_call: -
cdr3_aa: CASSSERNGGYTF
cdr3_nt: TGTGCCAGCAGTTCCGAGAGGAACGGTGGCTACACCTTC

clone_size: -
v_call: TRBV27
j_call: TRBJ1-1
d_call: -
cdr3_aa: CASSLSVNTEAFF
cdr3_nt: TGTGCCAGCAGTTTGTCAGTGAACACTGAAGCTTTCTTT

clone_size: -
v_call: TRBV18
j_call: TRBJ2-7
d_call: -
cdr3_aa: CASSPRDTSGEQYF
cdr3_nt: TGTGCCAGCTCACCCCGTGACACCTCCGGCGAGCAGTACTTC

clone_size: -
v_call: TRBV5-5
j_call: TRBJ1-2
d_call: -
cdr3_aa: CASSFVTGNYGYTF
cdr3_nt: TGTGCCAGCAGTTTTGTTACAGGGAACTATGGCTACACCTTC

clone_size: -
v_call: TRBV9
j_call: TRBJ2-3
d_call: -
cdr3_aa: CASSVEQRVTDTQYF
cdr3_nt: TGTGCCAGCAGCGTAGAGCAGCGGGTCACAGATACGCAGTATTTT

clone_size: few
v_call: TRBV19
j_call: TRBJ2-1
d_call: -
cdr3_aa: CASSIGNYNEQFF
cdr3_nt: TGTGCCAGTAGTATTGGCAACTACAATGAGCAGTTCTTC

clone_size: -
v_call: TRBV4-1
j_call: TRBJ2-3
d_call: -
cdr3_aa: CASSQDERSTDTQYF
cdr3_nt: TGCGCCAGCAGCCAAGATGAGCGGAGCACAGATACGCAGTATTTT

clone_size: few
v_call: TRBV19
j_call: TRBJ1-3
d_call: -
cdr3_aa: CASSLDSSGNTIYF
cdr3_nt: TGTGCCAGTAGTTTGGACAGCTCTGGAAACACCATATATTTT